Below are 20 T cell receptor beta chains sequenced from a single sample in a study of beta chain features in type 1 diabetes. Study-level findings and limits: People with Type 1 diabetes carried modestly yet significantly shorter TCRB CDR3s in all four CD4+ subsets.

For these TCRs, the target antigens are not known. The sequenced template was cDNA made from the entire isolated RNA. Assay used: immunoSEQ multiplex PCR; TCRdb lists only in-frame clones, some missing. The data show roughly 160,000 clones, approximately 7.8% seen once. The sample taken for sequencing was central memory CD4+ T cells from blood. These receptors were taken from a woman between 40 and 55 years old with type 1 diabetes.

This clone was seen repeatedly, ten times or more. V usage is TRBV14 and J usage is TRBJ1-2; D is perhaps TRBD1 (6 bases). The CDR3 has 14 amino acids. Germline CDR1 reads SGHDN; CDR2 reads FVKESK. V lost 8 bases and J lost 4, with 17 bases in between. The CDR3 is CASSRTVSFYGYTF. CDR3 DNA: TGTGCCAGCTCGAGGACAGTCAGCTTCTATGGCTACACCTTC.

Here the CDR3 DNA reads TGTGCCAGCAGCTTAGCTTCAGGGGGTTCCTACGAGCAGTACTTC. Amino acid sequence: CASSLASGGSYEQYF. The rearrangement joins TRBV7-6 to TRBJ2-7, with 7 nucleotides matching TRBD1. The CDR3 runs to 15 residues. Per the germline V gene, CDR1 is SGHVS and CDR2 is FNYEAQ. V trimming: 0 bases; J trimming: 1 base; junction bases outside the gene matches: 3.

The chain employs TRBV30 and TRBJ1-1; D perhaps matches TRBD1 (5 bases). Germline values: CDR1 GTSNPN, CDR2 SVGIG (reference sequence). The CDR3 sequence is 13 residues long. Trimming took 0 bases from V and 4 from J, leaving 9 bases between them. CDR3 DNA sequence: TGTGCCTGGAGTGTACAGGTTGGCACTGAAGCTTTCTTT. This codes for CAWSVQVGTEAFF.

For the CDR3, the DNA is TGTGCCAGCACCCTCGGCCAGGGCACAGATACGCAGTATTTT. It yields the protein CASTLGQGTDTQYF. The V call is TRBV7-2, the J call TRBJ2-3, with unresolved D. This CDR3 region has 14 residues. Germline V CDR1 and CDR2: SGHTA, FQGNSA. Trimming pared 7 bases from V and 1 base from J, leaving 12 bases between.

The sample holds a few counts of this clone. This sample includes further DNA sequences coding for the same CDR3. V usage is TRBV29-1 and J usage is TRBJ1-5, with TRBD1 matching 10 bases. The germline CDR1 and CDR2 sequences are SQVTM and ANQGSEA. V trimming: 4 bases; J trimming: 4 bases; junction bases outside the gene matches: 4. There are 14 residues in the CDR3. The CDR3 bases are TGCAGCGTTGTCGGGACAGGGGCTAATCAGCCCCAGCATTTT. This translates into CSVVGTGANQPQHF.

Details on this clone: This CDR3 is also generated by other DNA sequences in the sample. The CDR3 coding sequence is TGTGCCAGCAGCCTAGGACAGGAGGATGGCTACACCTTC. It yields the protein CASSLGQEDGYTF. This chain links TRBV5-4 with TRBJ1-2, with 7 bases lining up with TRBD1. V lost 4 bases, J lost 6 bases, and 6 bases stayed unmatched. This CDR3 has 13 residues. Germline lookup yields CDR1 SGHNT and CDR2 YYREEE (reference sequence).

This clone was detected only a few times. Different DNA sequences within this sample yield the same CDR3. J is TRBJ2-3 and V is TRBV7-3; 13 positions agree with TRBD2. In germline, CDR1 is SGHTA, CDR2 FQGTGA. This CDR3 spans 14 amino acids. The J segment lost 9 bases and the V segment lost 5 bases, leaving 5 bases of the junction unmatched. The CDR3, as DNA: TGTGCCAGCAGCCTCGGACTAGCGGGAGACACGCAGTATTTT. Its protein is CASSLGLAGDTQYF.

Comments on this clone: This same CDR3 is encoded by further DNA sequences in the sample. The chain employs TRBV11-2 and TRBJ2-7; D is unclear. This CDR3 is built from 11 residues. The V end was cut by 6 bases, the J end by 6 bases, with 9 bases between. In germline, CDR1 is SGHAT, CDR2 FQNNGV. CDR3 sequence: CASSRGGEQYF. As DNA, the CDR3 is TGTGCCAGCAGTAGAGGTGGCGAGCAGTACTTC.

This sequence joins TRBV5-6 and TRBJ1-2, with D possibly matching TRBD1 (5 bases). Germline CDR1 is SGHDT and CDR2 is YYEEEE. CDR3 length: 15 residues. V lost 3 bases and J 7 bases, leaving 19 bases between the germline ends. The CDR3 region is CASSSYQGGERGYTF. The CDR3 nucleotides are TGTGCCAGCAGCTCCTACCAGGGAGGGGAGCGTGGCTACACCTTC. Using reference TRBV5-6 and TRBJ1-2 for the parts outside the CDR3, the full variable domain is DAGVTQSPTHLIKTRGQQVTLRCSPKSGHDTVSWYQQALGQGPQFIFQYYEEEERQRGNFPDRFSGHQFPNYSSELNVNALLLGDSALYLCASSSYQGGERGYTFGSGTRLTVV.

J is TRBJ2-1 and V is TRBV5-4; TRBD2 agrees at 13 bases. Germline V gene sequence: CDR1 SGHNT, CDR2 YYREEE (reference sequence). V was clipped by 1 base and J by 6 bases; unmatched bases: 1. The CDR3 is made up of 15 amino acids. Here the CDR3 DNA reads TGTGCCAGCAGCTTGAGGACTAGCGGGAGCAATGAGCAGTTCTTC. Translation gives CASSLRTSGSNEQFF.

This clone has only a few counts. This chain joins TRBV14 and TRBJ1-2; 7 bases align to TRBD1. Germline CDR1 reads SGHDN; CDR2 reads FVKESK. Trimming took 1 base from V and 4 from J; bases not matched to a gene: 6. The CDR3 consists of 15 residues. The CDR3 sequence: CASSQGWQGGYGYTF. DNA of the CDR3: TGTGCCAGCAGCCAAGGATGGCAGGGGGGCTATGGCTACACCTTC. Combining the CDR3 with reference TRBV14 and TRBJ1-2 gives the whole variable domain EAGVTQFPSHSVIEKGQTVTLRCDPISGHDNLYWYRRVMGKEIKFLLHFVKESKQDESGMPNNRFLAERTGGTYSTLKVQPAELEDSGVYFCASSQGWQGGYGYTFGSGTRLTVV.

The CDR3 reads CASSVDPAGEETQYF. CDR3 sequence (DNA): TGTGCCAGCAGCGTAGATCCGGCGGGTGAAGAGACCCAGTACTTC. The J gene is TRBJ2-5, the V gene TRBV9, with a possible D match to TRBD2 (5 bases). V lost 0 bases and J lost 3, with 12 bases in between. Germline assignment: CDR1 SGDLS and CDR2 YYNGEE. This CDR3 is 15 amino acids long.

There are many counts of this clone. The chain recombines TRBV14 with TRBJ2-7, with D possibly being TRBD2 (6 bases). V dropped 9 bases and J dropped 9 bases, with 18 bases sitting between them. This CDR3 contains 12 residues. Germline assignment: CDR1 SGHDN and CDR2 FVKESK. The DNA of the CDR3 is TGTGCCAGTGGTGCCGCAGGGAGGCGGCAGTACTTC. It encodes CASGAAGRRQYF.

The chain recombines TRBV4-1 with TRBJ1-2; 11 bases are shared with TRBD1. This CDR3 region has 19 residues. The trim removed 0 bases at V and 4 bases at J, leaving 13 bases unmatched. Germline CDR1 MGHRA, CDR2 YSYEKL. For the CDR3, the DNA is TGCGCCAGCAGCCAAGATCTTCGGGGACAGGGGGATGGAAGCTATGGCTACACCTTC. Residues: CASSQDLRGQGDGSYGYTF.

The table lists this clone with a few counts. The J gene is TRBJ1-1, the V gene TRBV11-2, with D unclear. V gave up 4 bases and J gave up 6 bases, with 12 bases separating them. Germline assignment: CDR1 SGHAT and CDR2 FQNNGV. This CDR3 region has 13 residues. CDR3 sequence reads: CASSYSPSSEAFF. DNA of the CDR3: TGTGCCAGCAGCTACAGCCCTTCTTCTGAAGCTTTCTTT.

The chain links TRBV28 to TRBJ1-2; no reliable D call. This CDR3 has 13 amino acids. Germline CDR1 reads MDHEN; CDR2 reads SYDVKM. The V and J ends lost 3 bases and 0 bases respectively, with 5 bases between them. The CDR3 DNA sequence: TGTGCCAGCAGTTTCGGGTCTAACTATGGCTACACCTTC. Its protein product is CASSFGSNYGYTF.

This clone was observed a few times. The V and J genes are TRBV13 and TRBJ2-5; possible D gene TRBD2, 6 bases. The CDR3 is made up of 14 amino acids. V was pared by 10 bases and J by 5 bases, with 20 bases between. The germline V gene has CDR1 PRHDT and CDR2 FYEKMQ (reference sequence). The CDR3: CATLRRLEDETQYF. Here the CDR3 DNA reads TGTGCCACCCTACGGAGACTAGAGGACGAGACCCAGTACTTC.

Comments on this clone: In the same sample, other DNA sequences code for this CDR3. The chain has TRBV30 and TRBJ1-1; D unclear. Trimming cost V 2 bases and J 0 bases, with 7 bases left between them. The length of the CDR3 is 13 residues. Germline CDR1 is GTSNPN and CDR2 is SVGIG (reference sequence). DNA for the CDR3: TGTGCCTGGAGTACGGGGATGAACACTGAAGCTTTCTTT. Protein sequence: CAWSTGMNTEAFF.

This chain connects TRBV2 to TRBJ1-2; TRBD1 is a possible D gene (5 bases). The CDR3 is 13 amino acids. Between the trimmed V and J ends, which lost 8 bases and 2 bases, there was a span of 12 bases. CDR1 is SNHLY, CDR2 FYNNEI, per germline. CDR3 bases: TGTGCCAGCCAACAGGACAACAACTATGGCTACACCTTC. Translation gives CASQQDNNYGYTF.

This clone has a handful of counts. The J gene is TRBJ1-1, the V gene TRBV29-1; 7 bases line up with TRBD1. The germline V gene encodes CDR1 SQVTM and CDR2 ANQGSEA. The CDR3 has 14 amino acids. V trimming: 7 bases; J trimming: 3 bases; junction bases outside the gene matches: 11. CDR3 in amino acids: CSAHGQVIYTEAFF. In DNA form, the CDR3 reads TGCAGCGCCCACGGACAGGTGATTTACACTGAAGCTTTCTTT.